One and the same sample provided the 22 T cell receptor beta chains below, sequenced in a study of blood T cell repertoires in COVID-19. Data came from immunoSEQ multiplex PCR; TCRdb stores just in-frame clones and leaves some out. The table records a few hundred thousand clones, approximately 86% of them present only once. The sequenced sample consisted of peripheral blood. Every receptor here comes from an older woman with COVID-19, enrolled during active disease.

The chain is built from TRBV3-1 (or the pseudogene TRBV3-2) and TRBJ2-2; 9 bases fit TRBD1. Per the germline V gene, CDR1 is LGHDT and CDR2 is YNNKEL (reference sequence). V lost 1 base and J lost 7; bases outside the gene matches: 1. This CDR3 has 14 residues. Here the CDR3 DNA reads TGTGCCAGCAGCCAAGGGACAGGGGTCGGGGAGCTGTTTTTT. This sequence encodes CASSQGTGVGELFF.

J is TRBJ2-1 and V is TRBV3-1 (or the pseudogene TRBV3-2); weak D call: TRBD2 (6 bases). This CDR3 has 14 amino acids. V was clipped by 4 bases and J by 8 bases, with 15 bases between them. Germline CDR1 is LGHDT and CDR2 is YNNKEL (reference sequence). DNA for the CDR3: TGTGCCAGCAGCCCTCCGACTAGTAAGGATGAGCAGTTCTTC. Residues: CASSPPTSKDEQFF.

For the CDR3, the DNA is TGCGCCAGCAGTCCAACCGGACAGGAGTCGGACGAGCAGTACTTC. Its protein is CASSPTGQESDEQYF. The chain has TRBV23-1 and TRBJ2-7; 7 nucleotides agree with TRBD1. TRBV23-1 is classed as an ORF, of uncertain function. The CDR3 spans 15 residues. Losses at the gene ends were 4 bases for V and 5 bases for J; bases not matched to a gene: 11.

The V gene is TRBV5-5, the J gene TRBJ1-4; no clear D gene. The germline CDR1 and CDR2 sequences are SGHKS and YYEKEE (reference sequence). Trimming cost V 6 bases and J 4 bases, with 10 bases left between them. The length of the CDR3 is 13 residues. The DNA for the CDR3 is TGTGCCAGCACGGGAGCGAATAATGAAAAACTGTTTTTT. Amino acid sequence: CASTGANNEKLFF.

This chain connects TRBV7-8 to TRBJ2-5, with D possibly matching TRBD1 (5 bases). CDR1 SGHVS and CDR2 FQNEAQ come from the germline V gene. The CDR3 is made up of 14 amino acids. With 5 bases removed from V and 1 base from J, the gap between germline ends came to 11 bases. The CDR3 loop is CASSPTAPQETQYF. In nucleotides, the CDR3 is TGTGCCAGCAGCCCGACAGCGCCCCAAGAGACCCAGTACTTC.

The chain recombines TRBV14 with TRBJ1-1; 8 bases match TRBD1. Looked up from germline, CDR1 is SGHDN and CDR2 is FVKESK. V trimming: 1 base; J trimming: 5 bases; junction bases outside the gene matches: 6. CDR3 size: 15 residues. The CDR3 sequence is CASSQAFQGATEAFF. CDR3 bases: TGTGCCAGCAGCCAAGCTTTCCAGGGGGCGACTGAAGCTTTCTTT.

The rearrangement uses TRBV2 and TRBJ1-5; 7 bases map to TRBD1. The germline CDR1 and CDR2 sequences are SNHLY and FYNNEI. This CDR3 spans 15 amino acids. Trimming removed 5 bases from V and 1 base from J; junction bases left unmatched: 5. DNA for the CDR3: TGTGCCAGCAGTATGCGGACAGGCAGCAATCAGCCCCAGCATTTT. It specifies CASSMRTGSNQPQHF.

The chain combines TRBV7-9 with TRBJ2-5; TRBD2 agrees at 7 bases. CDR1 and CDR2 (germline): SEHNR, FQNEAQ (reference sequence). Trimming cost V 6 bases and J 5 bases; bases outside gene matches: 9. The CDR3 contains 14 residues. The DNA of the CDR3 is TGTGCCAGCAGTTATATTGGGGGAGGGGAGACCCAGTACTTC. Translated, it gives CASSYIGGGETQYF. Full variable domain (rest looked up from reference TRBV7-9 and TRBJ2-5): DTGVSQNPRHKITKRGQNVTFRCDPISEHNRLYWYRQTLGQGPEFLTYFQNEAQLEKSRLLSDRFSAERPKGSFSTLEIQRTEQGDSAMYLCASSYIGGGETQYFGPGTRLLVL.

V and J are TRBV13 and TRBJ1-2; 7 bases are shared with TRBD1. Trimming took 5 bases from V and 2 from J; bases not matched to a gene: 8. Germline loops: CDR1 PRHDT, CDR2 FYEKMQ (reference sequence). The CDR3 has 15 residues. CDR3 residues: CASSRPDRENYGYTF. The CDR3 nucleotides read TGTGCCAGCAGCCGCCCAGACAGGGAGAACTATGGCTACACCTTC.

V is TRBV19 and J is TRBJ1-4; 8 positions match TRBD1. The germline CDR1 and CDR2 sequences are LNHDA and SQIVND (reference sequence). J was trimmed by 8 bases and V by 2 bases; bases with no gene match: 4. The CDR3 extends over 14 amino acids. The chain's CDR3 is CASSIPGTGEKLFF. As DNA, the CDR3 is TGTGCCAGTAGTATACCCGGGACAGGCGAAAAACTGTTTTTT. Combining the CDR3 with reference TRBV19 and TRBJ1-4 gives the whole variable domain DGGITQSPKYLFRKEGQNVTLSCEQNLNHDAMYWYRQDPGQGLRLIYYSQIVNDFQKGDIAEGYSVSREKKESFPLTVTSAQKNPTAFYLCASSIPGTGEKLFFGSGTQLSVL.

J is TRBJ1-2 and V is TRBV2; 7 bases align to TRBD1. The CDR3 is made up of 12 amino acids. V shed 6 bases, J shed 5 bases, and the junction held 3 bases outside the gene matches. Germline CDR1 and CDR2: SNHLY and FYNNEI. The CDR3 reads CASRRGQYGYTF. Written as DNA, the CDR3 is TGTGCCAGCAGGAGGGGGCAGTATGGCTACACCTTC.

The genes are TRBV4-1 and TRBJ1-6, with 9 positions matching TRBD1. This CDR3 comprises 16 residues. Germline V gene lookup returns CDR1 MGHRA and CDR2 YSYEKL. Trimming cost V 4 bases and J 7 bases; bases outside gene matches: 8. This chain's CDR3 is CASSRYRDRENSPLHF. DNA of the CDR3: TGCGCCAGCAGCCGATACCGGGACAGGGAAAATTCACCCCTCCACTTT.

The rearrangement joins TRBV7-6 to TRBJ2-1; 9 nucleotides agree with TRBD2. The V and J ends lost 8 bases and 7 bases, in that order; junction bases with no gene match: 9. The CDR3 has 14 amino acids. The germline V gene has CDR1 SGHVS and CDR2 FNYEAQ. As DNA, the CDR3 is TGTGCCAGCCGGTCCGGGCGGGGGGGGAATGAGCAGTTCTTC. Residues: CASRSGRGGNEQFF.

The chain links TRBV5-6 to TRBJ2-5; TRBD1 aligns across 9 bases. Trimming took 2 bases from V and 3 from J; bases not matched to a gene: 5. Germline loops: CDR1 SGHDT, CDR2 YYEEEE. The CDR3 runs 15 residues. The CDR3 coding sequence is TGTGCCAGCAGCTTATCGGGGACAGGGAAAGAGACCCAGTACTTC. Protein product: CASSLSGTGKETQYF.

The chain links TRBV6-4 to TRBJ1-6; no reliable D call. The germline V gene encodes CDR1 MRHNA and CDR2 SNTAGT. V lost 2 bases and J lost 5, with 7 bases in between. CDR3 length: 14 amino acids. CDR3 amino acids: CASSDRTDNSPLHF. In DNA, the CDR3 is TGTGCCAGCAGTGACCGGACTGATAATTCACCCCTCCACTTT.

Written as DNA, the CDR3 is TGTGCCACCAGTGACACTCGACAGGGGGCCGATGAGCAGTTCTTC. This encodes CATSDTRQGADEQFF. This chain connects TRBV24-1 to TRBJ2-1, with 10 nucleotides matching TRBD1. Germline CDR1 KGHDR, CDR2 SFDVKD. There are 15 residues in the CDR3. V lost 4 bases and J lost 8; bases outside the gene matches: 7.

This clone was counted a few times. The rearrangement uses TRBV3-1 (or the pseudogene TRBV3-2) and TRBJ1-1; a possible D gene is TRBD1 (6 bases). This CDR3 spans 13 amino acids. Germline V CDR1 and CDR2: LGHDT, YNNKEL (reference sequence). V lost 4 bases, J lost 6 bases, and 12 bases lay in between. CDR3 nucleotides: TGTGCCAGCAGCCCTCGGACAGAGGCTGAAGCTTTCTTT. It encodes CASSPRTEAEAFF.

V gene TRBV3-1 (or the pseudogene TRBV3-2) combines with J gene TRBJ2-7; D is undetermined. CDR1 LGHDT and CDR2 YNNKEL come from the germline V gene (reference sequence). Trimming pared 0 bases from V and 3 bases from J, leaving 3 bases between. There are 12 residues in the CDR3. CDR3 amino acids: CASSQESYEQYF. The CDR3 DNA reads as TGTGCCAGCAGCCAAGAGAGCTACGAGCAGTACTTC.

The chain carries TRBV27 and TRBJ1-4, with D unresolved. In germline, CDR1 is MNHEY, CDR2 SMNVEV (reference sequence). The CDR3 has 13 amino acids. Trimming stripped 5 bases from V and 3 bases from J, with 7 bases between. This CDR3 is CASSVLANEKLFF. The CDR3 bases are TGTGCCAGCAGTGTCCTAGCTAATGAAAAACTGTTTTTT.

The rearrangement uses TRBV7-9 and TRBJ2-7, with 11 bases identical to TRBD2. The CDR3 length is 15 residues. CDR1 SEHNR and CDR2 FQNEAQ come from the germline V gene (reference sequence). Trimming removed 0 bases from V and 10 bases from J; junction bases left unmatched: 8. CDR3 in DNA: TGTGCCAGCAGCTTAGCGACTAGCGGGGAAGCTGGACAGTACTTC. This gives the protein CASSLATSGEAGQYF.

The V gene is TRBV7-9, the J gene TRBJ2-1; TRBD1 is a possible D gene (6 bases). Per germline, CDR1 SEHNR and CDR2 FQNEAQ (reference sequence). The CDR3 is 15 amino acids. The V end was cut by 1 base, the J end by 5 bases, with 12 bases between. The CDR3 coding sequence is TGTGCCAGCAGCTTAGTGCAGGGGAGCCACAATGAGCAGTTCTTC. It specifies CASSLVQGSHNEQFF.

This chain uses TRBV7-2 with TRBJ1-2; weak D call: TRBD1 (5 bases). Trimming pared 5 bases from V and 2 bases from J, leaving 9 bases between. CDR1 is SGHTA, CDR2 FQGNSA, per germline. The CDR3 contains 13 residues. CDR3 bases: TGTGCCAGCAGCCCGGACAAAAACTATGGCTACACCTTC. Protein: CASSPDKNYGYTF.